What follows are 4 T cell receptor beta chains derived from one specimen sequenced in a study of blood T cell repertoires in COVID-19. Sequencing was performed with immunoSEQ multiplex PCR; in TCRdb, only in-frame clones are kept and a portion is missing. Altogether about 310,000 clones are present, about nine tenths being singletons, with the ten largest covering less than 9.5%. The sequenced sample consisted of PBMCs or T cells enriched from blood (not recorded which). Source of these receptors: a young woman who had recovered from COVID-19.

J is TRBJ2-5 and V is TRBV6-5; D may be TRBD1 (6 bases). Germline CDR1 and CDR2: MNHEY and SVGAGI. This CDR3 has 15 amino acids. V was pared by 6 bases and J by 7 bases, with 21 bases between. For the CDR3, the DNA is TGTGCCAGCAGCGGGGCCGGGACAACCTCCGGGACCCAGTACTTC. Its protein is CASSGAGTTSGTQYF.

The chain employs TRBV5-6 and TRBJ2-1; 8 nucleotides agree with TRBD1. The CDR3 is made up of 16 amino acids. V lost 3 bases to trimming and J lost 3 bases; unmatched junction nucleotides: 8. Germline-derived CDR1 and CDR2 are SGHDT and YYEEEE. CDR3 coding DNA: TGTGCCAGCAGCTCTCCCGACAGGGGATTCTACAATGAGCAGTTCTTC. The encoded protein is CASSSPDRGFYNEQFF.

The chain employs TRBV5-4 and TRBJ2-5; weak D call: TRBD2 (8 bases). Trimming took 2 bases from V and 5 from J, leaving 19 bases between them. The CDR3 consists of 16 residues. The germline CDR1 and CDR2 sequences are SGHNT and YYREEE (reference sequence). The CDR3 loop reads CASSLYTGASGETQYF. The CDR3 nucleotides are TGTGCCAGCAGCTTATATACAGGGGCTAGCGGGGAGACCCAGTACTTC.

This chain joins TRBV7-9 and TRBJ2-7; 15 bases align to TRBD2. Germline trimming cut 5 bases from V and 2 bases from J; bases unmatched to any gene: 7. The germline CDR1 and CDR2 sequences are SEHNR and FQNEAQ (reference sequence). The CDR3 length is 17 residues. CDR3 DNA sequence: TGTGCCAGCAGCATATGGACTAGCGGGAGGGGTCCCTACGAGCAGTACTTC. Its translation is CASSIWTSGRGPYEQYF.